A single TCR beta chain is shown here with its context. The antigen remains undetermined. The data derive from a study of beta chain features in type 1 diabetes. Study-wide results and limits: Among all four CD4+ subsets, Type 1 diabetes patients had TCRB CDR3s that were moderately but significantly shorter.

The sequenced template was cDNA made from the entire isolated RNA. Sequenced by immunoSEQ multiplex PCR; TCRdb stores in-frame clones only, minus some. The table has a few hundred thousand clones, about 15% seen once. The CDR3 is made up of 18 amino acids. Germline CDR1 and CDR2: SGDLS and YYNGEE. V lost 4 bases, J lost 0 bases, and 17 bases lay in between. The receptor comes from a man between 18 and 29 years old with type 1 diabetes. This chain links TRBV9 with TRBJ2-6; weak D call: TRBD1 (6 bases). The sequenced sample was naive CD4+ T cells from blood. As DNA, the CDR3 is TGTGCCAGCAGCTGGACCTACGGGACATACTCTGGGGCCAACGTCCTGACTTTC. This codes for CASSWTYGTYSGANVLTF. The variable domain in full, completed from reference TRBV9 and TRBJ2-6, reads DSGVTQTPKHLITATGQRVTLRCSPRSGDLSVYWYQQSLDQGLQFLIQYYNGEERAKGNILERFSAQQFPDLHSELNLSSLELGDSALYFCASSWTYGTYSGANVLTFGAGSRLTVL.